This T cell receptor (beta chain) was captured by sequencing in a study of tumor-infiltrating lymphocytes in localized non-small cell lung cancer. Study in general: Some samples were collected after neoadjuvant chemotherapy; smokers, never-smokers and several histologies were included. Each patient gave resected tumor and non-adjacent uninvolved lung tissue. Study-wide results and limits: No T-cell fraction difference was seen between IM1 and IM2 tumors. Tumor T-cell fraction from TCR sequencing was not associated with recurrence-free survival (p = 0.61).

For this clone: Its specificity is not known.

Some clones are missing from TCRdb's copy, which holds only in-frame ones; the method was immunoSEQ multiplex PCR. Counted here are fewer than 20,000 clones, 78% occurring once; the ten biggest clones make up just under 5%. CDR3 size: 14 residues. The germline gives CDR1 ENHRY, CDR2 SYGVKD. The ends were cut back, 2 bases at V and 5 bases at J, with 10 bases in the middle. This sequence originates from a human donor with non-small cell lung cancer. The sequenced material came from lung tumor tissue. The chain joins TRBV10-3 to TRBJ1-5; D is perhaps TRBD1 (5 bases). CDR3 residues: CAISEGTADQPQHF. The CDR3 coding sequence is TGTGCCATCAGTGAGGGGACTGCAGATCAGCCCCAGCATTTT.